This record covers a single TCR beta chain. The data originate from a study of blood T cell repertoires in COVID-19. As for the study in general: Researchers got acute and convalescent COVID-19 samples from the United States, Italy and Spain. Sources were T cells, B-cell-depleted T cells, or PBMCs; the material itself was cDNA or gDNA.

This CDR3 has 17 residues. Trimming took 1 base from V and 0 from J; bases not matched to a gene: 5. Germline assignment: CDR1 SGHVS and CDR2 FQNEAQ. Measured with immunoSEQ multiplex PCR; TCRdb has only the in-frame clones, and not every one. This table has 200,000 to 250,000 clones, roughly 84% appearing once. Grouping used clinical history reported by participants in a survey and questionnaire. The sample was PBMCs or T cells enriched from blood (not recorded which). The genes are TRBV7-8 and TRBJ2-7; 11 bases map to TRBD2. The clonotype was recovered from a man aged 25 to 45 in a cohort exposed to, infected with or recovered from COVID-19 (not recorded which). In DNA form, the CDR3 reads TGTGCCAGCAGCTTAGGGACTAGCGGGTGGAGCTCCTACGAGCAGTACTTC. Protein product: CASSLGTSGWSSYEQYF. Full variable domain (missing parts from reference TRBV7-8 and TRBJ2-7): GAGVSQSPRYKVAKRGQDVALRCDPISGHVSLFWYQQALGQGPEFLTYFQNEAQLDKSGLPSDRFFAERPEGSVSTLKIQRTQQEDSAVYLCASSLGTSGWSSYEQYFGPGTRLTVT.